A selection of T cell receptor beta chains follows, all from one sample in a study of cytomegalovirus exposure and HLA in healthy donors. Method: immunoSEQ multiplex PCR; TCRdb's copy keeps in-frame clones and lacks some. Across 200,000 to 250,000 clones, the top ten clones capture around 1.1% of the sample. The sample comprised PBMCs. Receptors originate from a girl aged 2-10 years in good health and CMV-seropositive. Each CDR3 is given with its conserved first and last residue. The D gene is left open where the match is weak.

>TRBJ2-3|TRBV6-1|.
CASSEGALGEVATDTQYF
TGTGCCAGCAGTGAAGGGGCTTTGGGGGAGGTGGCCACAGATACGCAGTATTTT
>TRBJ2-7|TRBV19|TRBD2
CASTVAGGPEGYEQYF
TGTGCCAGTACGGTAGCGGGAGGGCCTGAAGGCTACGAGCAGTACTTC
>TRBJ1-3|TRBV6-1|.
CASSSGFSSGNTIYF
TGTGCCAGCAGCTCAGGGTTTAGCTCTGGAAACACCATATATTTT
>TRBJ2-7|TRBV5-1|TRBD2
CASSLGLAETYEQYF
TGCGCCAGCAGCTTGGGACTAGCGGAAACCTACGAGCAGTACTTC
>TRBJ2-2|TRBV7-9|.
CASSLAKKTRFLQELFF
TGTGCCAGCAGCTTAGCGAAAAAAACTAGGTTTCTCCAGGAGCTGTTTTTT
>TRBJ2-7|TRBV4-1|TRBD2
CASSLPGLADNSYEQYF
TGCGCCAGCAGCTTACCCGGACTAGCGGACAACTCCTACGAGCAGTACTTC
>TRBJ2-7|TRBV5-1|TRBD1
CASSIGQAYEQYF
TGCGCCAGCAGCATAGGACAGGCCTACGAGCAGTACTTC
>TRBJ1-5|TRBV5-1|.
CASSPGLAGVMDTQHF
TGCGCCAGCAGCCCTGGACTAGCGGGAGTTATGGATACGCAGCATTTT
>TRBJ2-7|TRBV15|.
CATRRGVGGSYEQYF
TGTGCCACCAGAAGGGGAGTAGGGGGCTCCTACGAGCAGTACTTC
>TRBJ2-1|TRBV4-1|.
CASSQATFDEQFF
TGCGCCAGCAGCCAAGCTACCTTCGATGAGCAGTTCTTC
>TRBJ1-2|TRBV6-1|TRBD1
CASSGSGQGYGYTF
TGTGCCAGCAGTGGTTCGGGACAGGGTTATGGCTACACCTTC
>TRBJ2-3|TRBV7-8|TRBD2
CASSGEAGLAGGSPWDTQYF
TGTGCCAGCAGCGGAGAGGCGGGACTAGCGGGGGGGTCCCCTTGGGATACGCAGTATTTT
>TRBJ2-7|TRBV25-1|.
CASSALLNEQYF
TGTGCCAGCAGTGCCCTACTCAACGAGCAGTACTTC
>TRBJ1-2|TRBV6-5|TRBD1
CASELQGQVGSGYTF
TGTGCCAGCGAGCTACAGGGGCAGGTGGGTAGTGGCTACACCTTC
>TRBJ2-5|TRBV6-1|TRBD1
CASSFRQGKQETQYF
TGTGCCAGCAGCTTTAGACAGGGTAAACAAGAGACCCAGTACTTC
>TRBJ2-7|TRBV6-1|.
CASRKLPDYEQYF
TGTGCCAGCAGAAAACTCCCCGACTACGAGCAGTACTTC
>TRBJ1-4|TRBV7-9|.
CASSAAGERPNEKLFF
TGTGCCAGCAGCGCTGCGGGGGAACGGCCAAATGAAAAACTGTTTTTT
>TRBJ1-5|TRBV21-1|.
CACVGEPQHF
TGTGCCTGCGTTGGAGAGCCCCAGCATTTT
>TRBJ1-4|TRBV4-1|.
CASSQDTAESPATNEKLFF
TGCGCCAGCAGCCAAGATACAGCTGAATCACCAGCAACTAATGAAAAACTGTTTTTT
>TRBJ1-5|TRBV6-1|TRBD1
CASRGGYSNQPQHF
TGTGCCAGCAGAGGGGGCTATAGCAATCAGCCCCAGCATTTT
>TRBJ1-5|TRBV28|.
CASSSPHRPQHF
TGTGCCAGCAGTTCGCCCCACAGGCCCCAGCATTTT
>TRBJ2-2|TRBV2|TRBD2
CASSLAANTGELFF
TGTGCCAGCAGTCTAGCGGCGAACACCGGGGAGCTGTTTTTT
>TRBJ2-5|TRBV5-1|.
CAGSQNQETQYF
TGCGCCGGCAGTCAGAATCAAGAGACCCAGTACTTC
>TRBJ1-2|TRBV19|.
CASSFMDGSGDGYTF
TGTGCCAGTAGTTTTATGGACGGGTCAGGGGATGGCTACACCTTC